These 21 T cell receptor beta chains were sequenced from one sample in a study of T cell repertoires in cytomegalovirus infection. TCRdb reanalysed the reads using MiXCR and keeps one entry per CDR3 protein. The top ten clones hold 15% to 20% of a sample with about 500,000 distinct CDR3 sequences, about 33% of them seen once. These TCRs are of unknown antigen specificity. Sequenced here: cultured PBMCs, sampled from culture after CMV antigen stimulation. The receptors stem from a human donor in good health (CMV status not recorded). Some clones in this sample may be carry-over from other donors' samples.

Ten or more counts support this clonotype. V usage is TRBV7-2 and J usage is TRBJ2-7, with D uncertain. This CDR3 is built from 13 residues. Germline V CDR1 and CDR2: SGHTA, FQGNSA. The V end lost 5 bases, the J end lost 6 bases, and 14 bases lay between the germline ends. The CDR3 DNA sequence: TGTGCCAGCAGCACAATGGGCCAAACCGAGCAGTACGTC. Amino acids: CASSTMGQTEQYV.

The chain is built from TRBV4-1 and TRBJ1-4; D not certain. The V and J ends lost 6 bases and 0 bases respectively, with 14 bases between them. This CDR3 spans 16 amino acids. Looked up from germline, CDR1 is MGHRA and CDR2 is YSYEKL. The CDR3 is CASSLSRTATNEKLFF. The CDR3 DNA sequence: TGCGCCAGCAGTTTGTCCAGGACCGCAACTAATGAAAAACTGTTTTTT.

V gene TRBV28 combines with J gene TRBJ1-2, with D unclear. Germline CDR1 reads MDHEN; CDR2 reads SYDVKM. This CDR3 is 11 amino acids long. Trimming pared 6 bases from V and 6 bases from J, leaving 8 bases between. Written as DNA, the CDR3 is TGTGCCAGCAGGTTAAAAGATGGCTACACCTTC. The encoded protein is CASRLKDGYTF.

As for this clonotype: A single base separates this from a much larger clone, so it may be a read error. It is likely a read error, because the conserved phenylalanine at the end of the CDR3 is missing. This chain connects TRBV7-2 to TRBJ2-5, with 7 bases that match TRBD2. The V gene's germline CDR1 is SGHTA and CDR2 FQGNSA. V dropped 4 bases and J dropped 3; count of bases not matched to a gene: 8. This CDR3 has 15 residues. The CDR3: CASSWQGAGKETQYV. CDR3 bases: TGTGCCAGCAGCTGGCAAGGAGCGGGGAAAGAGACCCAGTACGTC.

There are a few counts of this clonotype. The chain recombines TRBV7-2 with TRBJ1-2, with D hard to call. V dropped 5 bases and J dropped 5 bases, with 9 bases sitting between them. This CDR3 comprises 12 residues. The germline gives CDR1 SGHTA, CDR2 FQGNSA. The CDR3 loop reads CASSPTAYGYTF. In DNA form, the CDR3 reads TGTGCCAGCAGCCCAACGGCGTATGGCTACACCTTC.

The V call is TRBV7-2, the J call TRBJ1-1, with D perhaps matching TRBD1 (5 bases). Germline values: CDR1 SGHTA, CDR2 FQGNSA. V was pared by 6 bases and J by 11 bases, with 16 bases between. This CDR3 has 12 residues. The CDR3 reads CASSFGTRRAFF. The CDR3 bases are TGTGCCAGCAGTTTCGGGACCCGGCGGGCTTTCTTT.

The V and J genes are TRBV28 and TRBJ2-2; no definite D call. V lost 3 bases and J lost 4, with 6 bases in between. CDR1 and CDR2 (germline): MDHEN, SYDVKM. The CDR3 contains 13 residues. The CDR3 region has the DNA TGTGCCAGCAGTTTTAAGCTCACCGGGGAGCTGTTTTTT. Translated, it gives CASSFKLTGELFF.

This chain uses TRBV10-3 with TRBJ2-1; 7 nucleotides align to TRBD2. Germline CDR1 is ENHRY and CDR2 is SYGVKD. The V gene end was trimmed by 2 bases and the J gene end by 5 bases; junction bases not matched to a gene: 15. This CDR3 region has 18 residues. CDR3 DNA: TGTGCCATCAGTGAGCCCAAGGGGTATGGCGGGGGAAACAATGAGCAGTTCTTC. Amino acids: CAISEPKGYGGGNNEQFF.

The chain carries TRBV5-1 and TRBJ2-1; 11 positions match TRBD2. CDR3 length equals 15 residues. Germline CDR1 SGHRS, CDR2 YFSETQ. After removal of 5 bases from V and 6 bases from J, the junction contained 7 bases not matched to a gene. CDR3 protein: CASSSTGTSGNEQFF. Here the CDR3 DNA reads TGCGCCAGCAGTTCTACCGGGACTAGCGGCAATGAGCAGTTCTTC.

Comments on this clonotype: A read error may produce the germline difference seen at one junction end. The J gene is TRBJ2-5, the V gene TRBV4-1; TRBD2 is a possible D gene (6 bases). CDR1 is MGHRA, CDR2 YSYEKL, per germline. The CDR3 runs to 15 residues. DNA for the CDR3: TGTGCCAGCAGCCAAGTCGATAGCGGCCAAGAGACCCAGTACTTC. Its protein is CASSQVDSGQETQYF.

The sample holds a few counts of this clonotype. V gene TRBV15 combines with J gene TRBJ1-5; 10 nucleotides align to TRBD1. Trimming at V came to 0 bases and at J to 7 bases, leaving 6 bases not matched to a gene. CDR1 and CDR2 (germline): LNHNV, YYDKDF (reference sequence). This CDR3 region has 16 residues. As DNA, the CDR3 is TGTGCCACCAGCAGAGAGGGGACAGGGGTATTGCAGCCCCAGCATTTT. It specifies CATSREGTGVLQPQHF.

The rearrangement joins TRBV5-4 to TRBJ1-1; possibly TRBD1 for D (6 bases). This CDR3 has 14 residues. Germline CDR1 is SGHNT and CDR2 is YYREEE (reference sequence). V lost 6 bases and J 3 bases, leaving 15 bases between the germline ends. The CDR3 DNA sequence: TGTGCCAGCAACCTACAGGGAAAGGACACTGAAGCTTTCTTT. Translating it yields CASNLQGKDTEAFF.

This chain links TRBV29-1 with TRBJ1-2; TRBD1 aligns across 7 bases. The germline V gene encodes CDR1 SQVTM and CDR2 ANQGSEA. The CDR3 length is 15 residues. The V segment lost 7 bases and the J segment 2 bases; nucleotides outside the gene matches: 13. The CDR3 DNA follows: TGCAGCGGTCTCACCCGGACAGGAGCGAACTATGGCTACACCTTC. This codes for CSGLTRTGANYGYTF.

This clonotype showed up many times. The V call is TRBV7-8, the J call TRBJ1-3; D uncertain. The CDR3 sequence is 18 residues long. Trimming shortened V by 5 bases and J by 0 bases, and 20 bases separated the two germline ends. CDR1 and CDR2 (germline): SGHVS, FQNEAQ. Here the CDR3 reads CASSPRRLSVNSGNTIYF. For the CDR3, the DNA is TGTGCCAGCAGCCCCAGGCGGCTGTCCGTCAACTCTGGAAACACCATATATTTT.

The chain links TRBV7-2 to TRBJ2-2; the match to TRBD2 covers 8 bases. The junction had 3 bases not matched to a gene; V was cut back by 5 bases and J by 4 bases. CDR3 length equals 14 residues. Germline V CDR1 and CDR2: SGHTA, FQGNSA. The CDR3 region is CASSARGGTGELFF. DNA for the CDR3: TGTGCCAGCAGCGCACGGGGGGGCACCGGGGAGCTGTTTTTT.

CDR3 region: CASSGQTSNQPQHF. As DNA, the CDR3 is TGTGCCAGCAGCGGACAAACCTCCAATCAGCCCCAGCATTTT. The V and J genes are TRBV7-2 and TRBJ1-5, with D possibly TRBD1 on 5 matching bases. CDR3 size: 14 residues. Germline V CDR1 and CDR2: SGHTA, FQGNSA. V lost 5 bases and J lost 3, with 11 bases in between.

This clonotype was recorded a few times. The CDR3 is CASSSLRPDRDYGYTF. CDR3 nucleotide sequence: TGTGCCAGCAGCTCCCTTAGGCCAGACAGGGACTATGGCTACACCTTC. The V and J genes are TRBV7-2 and TRBJ1-2; 7 nucleotides align to TRBD1. The germline gives CDR1 SGHTA, CDR2 FQGNSA. The CDR3 sequence is 16 residues long. The V and J ends lost 4 bases and 3 bases, in that order; junction bases with no gene match: 11.

CDR3 sequence reads: CASSQDARARGFAYEQYF. The CDR3 DNA sequence: TGCGCCAGCAGCCAAGATGCCAGGGCGCGGGGATTCGCCTACGAGCAGTACTTC. The chain is built from TRBV4-3 and TRBJ2-7, with D possibly TRBD2 on 6 matching bases. The germline V gene has CDR1 LGHNA and CDR2 YSLEER. Trimming took 0 bases from V and 2 from J, leaving 20 bases between them. The CDR3 totals 18 residues.

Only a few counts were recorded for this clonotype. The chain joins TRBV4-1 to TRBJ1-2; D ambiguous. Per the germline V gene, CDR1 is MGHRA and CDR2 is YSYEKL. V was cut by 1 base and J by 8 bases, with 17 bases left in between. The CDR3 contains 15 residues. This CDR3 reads CASSQVGFPGPGYTF. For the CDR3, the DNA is TGCGCCAGCAGCCAAGTGGGCTTTCCAGGTCCCGGCTACACCTTC.

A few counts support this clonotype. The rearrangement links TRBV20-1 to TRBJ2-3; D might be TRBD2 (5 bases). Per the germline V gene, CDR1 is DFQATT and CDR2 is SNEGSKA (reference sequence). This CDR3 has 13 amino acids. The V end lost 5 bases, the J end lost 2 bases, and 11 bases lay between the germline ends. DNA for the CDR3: TGCAGTGCTCCAGCGGACCTCACAGATACGCAGTATTTT. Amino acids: CSAPADLTDTQYF.

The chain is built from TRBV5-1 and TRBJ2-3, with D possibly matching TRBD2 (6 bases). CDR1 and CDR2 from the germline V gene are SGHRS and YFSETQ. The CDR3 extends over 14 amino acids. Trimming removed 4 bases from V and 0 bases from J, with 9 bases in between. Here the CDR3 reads CASSGGISTDTQYF. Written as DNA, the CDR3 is TGCGCCAGCAGCGGCGGGATTAGCACAGATACGCAGTATTTT.